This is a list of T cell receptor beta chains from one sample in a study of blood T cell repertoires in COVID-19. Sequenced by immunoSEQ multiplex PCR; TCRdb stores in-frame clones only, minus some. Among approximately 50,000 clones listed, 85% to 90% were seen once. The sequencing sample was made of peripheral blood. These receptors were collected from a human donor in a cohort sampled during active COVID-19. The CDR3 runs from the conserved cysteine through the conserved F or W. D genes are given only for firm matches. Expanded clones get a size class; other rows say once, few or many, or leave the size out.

CDR3nt: TGTGCCAGCAGTTTCGAAGGGACGGGGGAGGAAAAACTGTTTTTT
CDR3aa: CASSFEGTGEEKLFF
j_gene: TRBJ1-4
v_gene: TRBV28
abundance: -
d_gene: -

CDR3nt: TGTGCCAGCAGCCATAACCTTCCGGGACTAGCGGGAGGGCTTACAGATACGCAGTATTTT
CDR3aa: CASSHNLPGLAGGLTDTQYF
j_gene: TRBJ2-3
v_gene: TRBV3-1/TRBV3-2
abundance: once
d_gene: TRBD2

CDR3nt: TGTGCCAGCAGTACATCGACAGGGAATTCACCCCTCCACTTT
CDR3aa: CASSTSTGNSPLHF
j_gene: TRBJ1-6
v_gene: TRBV6-6
abundance: -
d_gene: TRBD1

CDR3nt: TGTGCCAGCAGCTATACGGCGGACTATGGCTACACCTTC
CDR3aa: CASSYTADYGYTF
j_gene: TRBJ1-2
v_gene: TRBV11-2
abundance: -
d_gene: -

CDR3nt: TGTGCCAGCAGCCAGGACAGGGCAATTCGAGCTTTCTTT
CDR3aa: CASSQDRAIRAFF
j_gene: TRBJ1-1
v_gene: TRBV6-2/TRBV6-3
abundance: -
d_gene: TRBD1

CDR3nt: TGTGCCAGCAGCTTGGCCCGACAGGGACACTCTGGAAACACCATATATTTT
CDR3aa: CASSLARQGHSGNTIYF
j_gene: TRBJ1-3
v_gene: TRBV7-8
abundance: -
d_gene: TRBD1

CDR3nt: TGTGCCAGTGGCTTAGGGGTAGCGGAAGATGAGCAGTTCTTC
CDR3aa: CASGLGVAEDEQFF
j_gene: TRBJ2-1
v_gene: TRBV19
abundance: -
d_gene: -

CDR3nt: TGTGCCAGCAATACGGGAGGCCCGAACACCGGGGAGCTGTTTTTT
CDR3aa: CASNTGGPNTGELFF
j_gene: TRBJ2-2
v_gene: TRBV3-1/TRBV3-2
abundance: -
d_gene: TRBD2

CDR3nt: TGCGCCAGCAGCCCGACAGGGCCCGGGGAGCTGTTTTTT
CDR3aa: CASSPTGPGELFF
j_gene: TRBJ2-2
v_gene: TRBV5-1
abundance: -
d_gene: TRBD1

CDR3nt: TGTGCCAGCGGCCCCTGGGGGTCGGGGACAGGGATCTACAATGAGCAGTTCTTC
CDR3aa: CASGPWGSGTGIYNEQFF
j_gene: TRBJ2-1
v_gene: TRBV28
abundance: -
d_gene: TRBD1

CDR3nt: TGTGCCACCAGCAGAGATCACAGGGGCGAAACTAACTATGGCCACACCTTC
CDR3aa: CATSRDHRGETNYGHTF
j_gene: TRBJ1-2
v_gene: TRBV15
abundance: -
d_gene: TRBD1

CDR3nt: TGTGCAAGTCGAAAGACCAATATACGGGACATTAAAGGGAAACTGTTTTTT
CDR3aa: CASRKTNIRDIKGKLFF
j_gene: TRBJ1-4
v_gene: TRBV12-2
abundance: -
d_gene: -

CDR3nt: TGTGCCAGCACCCCATCCTCGCTGACACCCTTCTCCTACGAGCAGTACTTC
CDR3aa: CASTPSSLTPFSYEQYF
j_gene: TRBJ2-7
v_gene: TRBV11-2
abundance: -
d_gene: -

CDR3nt: TGCGCCAGCAGCCAAGATACAGGGTATAGTTCACCCCTCCACTTT
CDR3aa: CASSQDTGYSSPLHF
j_gene: TRBJ1-6
v_gene: TRBV4-1
abundance: -
d_gene: -

CDR3nt: TGTGCCAGCAGCTCCGCCGGGGGTCTGGGGCAGCATTTT
CDR3aa: CASSSAGGLGQHF
j_gene: TRBJ1-5
v_gene: TRBV7-9
abundance: once
d_gene: -

CDR3nt: TGTGCCAGCAGCGTCCGACAGGGGGCATTTACCACAGATACGCAGTATTTT
CDR3aa: CASSVRQGAFTTDTQYF
j_gene: TRBJ2-3
v_gene: TRBV9
abundance: -
d_gene: TRBD1

CDR3nt: TGTGCCAGCATCAAGGACAGGGATGGGGCCAACGTCCTGACTTTC
CDR3aa: CASIKDRDGANVLTF
j_gene: TRBJ2-6
v_gene: TRBV2
abundance: -
d_gene: TRBD1

CDR3nt: TGCGCCAGCAGCTTGCAAGGAGGCAATCAGCCCCAGCATTTT
CDR3aa: CASSLQGGNQPQHF
j_gene: TRBJ1-5
v_gene: TRBV5-1
abundance: -
d_gene: -

CDR3nt: TGTGCCAGCAGCCAAGATAGAGCGGGAGCGTCAGATACGCAGTATTTT
CDR3aa: CASSQDRAGASDTQYF
j_gene: TRBJ2-3
v_gene: TRBV4-2
abundance: -
d_gene: TRBD2

CDR3nt: TGCGCCAGCAGCTTGGGGGTATCGGGACTAGCGGGAGATGCCTACGAGCAGTACTTC
CDR3aa: CASSLGVSGLAGDAYEQYF
j_gene: TRBJ2-7
v_gene: TRBV5-1
abundance: -
d_gene: TRBD2

CDR3nt: TGTGCCACCAGTGATTTCGGGACTAGCGGACTAAGCTCCTACAATGAGCAGTTCTTC
CDR3aa: CATSDFGTSGLSSYNEQFF
j_gene: TRBJ2-1
v_gene: TRBV24-1
abundance: few
d_gene: TRBD2

CDR3nt: TGCAGCGGTGGGACAGCGATAATCCAAGAGACCCAGTACTTC
CDR3aa: CSGGTAIIQETQYF
j_gene: TRBJ2-5
v_gene: TRBV29-1
abundance: -
d_gene: TRBD1

CDR3nt: TGTGCCAGCAGTTACGACGGGGAAGGTGAAGCTTTCTTT
CDR3aa: CASSYDGEGEAFF
j_gene: TRBJ1-1
v_gene: TRBV6-2/TRBV6-3
abundance: -
d_gene: -

CDR3nt: TGTGCCAGCAGTTACTGGACAGGGGGCATCACCGGGGAGCTGTTTTTT
CDR3aa: CASSYWTGGITGELFF
j_gene: TRBJ2-2
v_gene: TRBV6-5
abundance: -
d_gene: TRBD1

CDR3nt: TGTGCCAGTAGTGAGGGCGGGATGGGCACAGATACGCAGTATTTT
CDR3aa: CASSEGGMGTDTQYF
j_gene: TRBJ2-3
v_gene: TRBV19
abundance: -
d_gene: -

CDR3nt: TGTGCCAGCAGTGAGGGACTAGCTTCTGGCACAGATACGCAGTATTTT
CDR3aa: CASSEGLASGTDTQYF
j_gene: TRBJ2-3
v_gene: TRBV2
abundance: -
d_gene: TRBD2

CDR3nt: TGTGCCAGCAGCCCCGCCGCAGGGGGCGGAAGCTACGAGCAGTACTTC
CDR3aa: CASSPAAGGGSYEQYF
j_gene: TRBJ2-7
v_gene: TRBV28
abundance: -
d_gene: TRBD1

CDR3nt: TGTGCCAGCAGCAAACATTACCAGGACAGGGGGAACACTGAAGCTTTCTTT
CDR3aa: CASSKHYQDRGNTEAFF
j_gene: TRBJ1-1
v_gene: TRBV21-1
abundance: -
d_gene: -

CDR3nt: TGTGCCAGTTCCATCCACACAGGGGCCGGGAGGGGTACGCAGTATTTT
CDR3aa: CASSIHTGAGRGTQYF
j_gene: TRBJ2-3
v_gene: TRBV9
abundance: -
d_gene: -

CDR3nt: TGTGCCATCAGTCCAGGTCAAATGAACACTGAAGCTTTCTTT
CDR3aa: CAISPGQMNTEAFF
j_gene: TRBJ1-1
v_gene: TRBV10-3
abundance: -
d_gene: -

CDR3nt: TGTGCCAGCGGCTCCGGGACTTATAGCAATCAGCCCCAGCATTTT
CDR3aa: CASGSGTYSNQPQHF
j_gene: TRBJ1-5
v_gene: TRBV28
abundance: -
d_gene: -

CDR3nt: TGTGCCAGCAGCTTCCTAGCGGGAGTTACCACAGATACGCAGTATTTT
CDR3aa: CASSFLAGVTTDTQYF
j_gene: TRBJ2-3
v_gene: TRBV7-2
abundance: -
d_gene: TRBD2

CDR3nt: TGTGCCAGCAGCCGTCCGTCGACTAGCGGAAGCTCCTACGAGCAGTACTTC
CDR3aa: CASSRPSTSGSSYEQYF
j_gene: TRBJ2-7
v_gene: TRBV7-2
abundance: -
d_gene: TRBD2

CDR3nt: TGTGCCAGCAGTGATGACAGGGGCCCGAACACTGAAGCTTTCTTT
CDR3aa: CASSDDRGPNTEAFF
j_gene: TRBJ1-1
v_gene: TRBV25-1
abundance: -
d_gene: TRBD1

CDR3nt: TGCGCCAGCGGAATCCTCTCGGAGGGGGGCTACACCTTC
CDR3aa: CASGILSEGGYTF
j_gene: TRBJ1-2
v_gene: TRBV5-1
abundance: -
d_gene: -

CDR3nt: TGTGCCAGCAGCTCGGGACAGGGGACAACTGAAGCTTTCTTT
CDR3aa: CASSSGQGTTEAFF
j_gene: TRBJ1-1
v_gene: TRBV11-2
abundance: -
d_gene: TRBD1

CDR3nt: TGCAGCGTCCGGCATACAGGGACAACTTCAGGCTACACCTTC
CDR3aa: CSVRHTGTTSGYTF
j_gene: TRBJ1-2
v_gene: TRBV29-1
abundance: -
d_gene: -

CDR3nt: TGCGCCAGCAGCGCCGGACCTCGCGGGGGCTACACCTTC
CDR3aa: CASSAGPRGGYTF
j_gene: TRBJ1-2
v_gene: TRBV5-1
abundance: -
d_gene: -

CDR3nt: TGTGCCAGCAGCCTAGCGGGAGGGCCACACGAGCAGTACTTC
CDR3aa: CASSLAGGPHEQYF
j_gene: TRBJ2-7
v_gene: TRBV6-2/TRBV6-3
abundance: -
d_gene: TRBD2

CDR3nt: TGCGCCAGCAGCAAATCGAGCGGCCGCAATCAGCCCCAGCATTTT
CDR3aa: CASSKSSGRNQPQHF
j_gene: TRBJ1-5
v_gene: TRBV5-1
abundance: -
d_gene: -

CDR3nt: TGTGCCAGCAGTCTCGGGACTAGGACCAATGAGCAGTTCTTC
CDR3aa: CASSLGTRTNEQFF
j_gene: TRBJ2-1
v_gene: TRBV2
abundance: -
d_gene: TRBD2

CDR3nt: TGTGCCAGCAGCGTAAACATGGCGAACACCGGGGAGCTGTTTTTT
CDR3aa: CASSVNMANTGELFF
j_gene: TRBJ2-2
v_gene: TRBV9
abundance: -
d_gene: -

CDR3nt: TGCGCCAGCAGATGGACTAGCGGTCCTGCCTACGAGCAGTACTTC
CDR3aa: CASRWTSGPAYEQYF
j_gene: TRBJ2-7
v_gene: TRBV5-1
abundance: once
d_gene: TRBD2

CDR3nt: TGTGCCAGCAGCGCCGGAGACAGTGCTAGCTATGGCTACACCTTC
CDR3aa: CASSAGDSASYGYTF
j_gene: TRBJ1-2
v_gene: TRBV9
abundance: few
d_gene: -

CDR3nt: TGTGCCAGCCCGGAGGGAGAAGGACTAGCGGGAGGCGATGAGCAGTTCTTC
CDR3aa: CASPEGEGLAGGDEQFF
j_gene: TRBJ2-1
v_gene: TRBV21-1
abundance: -
d_gene: -

CDR3nt: TGTGCCAGCAGCTTAGGGGGCTCGGCTCTGGCTTTCTTT
CDR3aa: CASSLGGSALAFF
j_gene: TRBJ1-1
v_gene: TRBV7-9
abundance: once
d_gene: -

CDR3nt: TGCGCCAGCAGTGAGATAGGGGACGCAGGGCGGGGGACCCAGTACTTC
CDR3aa: CASSEIGDAGRGTQYF
j_gene: TRBJ2-5
v_gene: TRBV10-1
abundance: -
d_gene: -

CDR3nt: TGCAGCGTTGAGGTAGGGGCGAACACTGAAGCTTTCTTT
CDR3aa: CSVEVGANTEAFF
j_gene: TRBJ1-1
v_gene: TRBV29-1
abundance: -
d_gene: -

CDR3nt: TGTGCCAGCAGCTTAGATCCGGGTTCACCCCTCCACTTT
CDR3aa: CASSLDPGSPLHF
j_gene: TRBJ1-6
v_gene: TRBV11-2
abundance: -
d_gene: -

CDR3nt: TGTGCCAGCAGTTCGCAACAGGGGACCGCCTACGAGCAGTACTTC
CDR3aa: CASSSQQGTAYEQYF
j_gene: TRBJ2-7
v_gene: TRBV6-5
abundance: -
d_gene: TRBD1

CDR3nt: TGTGCCAGCAGCGGAACGCTCGGCTCTGGAAACACCATATATTTT
CDR3aa: CASSGTLGSGNTIYF
j_gene: TRBJ1-3
v_gene: TRBV9
abundance: -
d_gene: -

CDR3nt: TGTGCCAGCAGCTTCTTTCGGGAGGCAGGGGGCACAGATACGCAGTATTTT
CDR3aa: CASSFFREAGGTDTQYF
j_gene: TRBJ2-3
v_gene: TRBV5-5
abundance: once
d_gene: -

CDR3nt: TGTGCCAGCAGCCAGGGAGGCGGGAGTGGGGCCTACGAGCAGTACTTC
CDR3aa: CASSQGGGSGAYEQYF
j_gene: TRBJ2-7
v_gene: TRBV3-1/TRBV3-2
abundance: -
d_gene: TRBD2

CDR3nt: TGTGCCAGCAGCCCCTGGACAGGGGACTATGGCTACACCTTC
CDR3aa: CASSPWTGDYGYTF
j_gene: TRBJ1-2
v_gene: TRBV7-9
abundance: -
d_gene: TRBD1

CDR3nt: TGCGCCAGCAGCGTCCGAGCGAGCGGGAGGAACGGCGAGCAGTACTTC
CDR3aa: CASSVRASGRNGEQYF
j_gene: TRBJ2-7
v_gene: TRBV5-1
abundance: few
d_gene: TRBD2

CDR3nt: TGTGCCAGCAGCTTAGGGGGCGACGGTGAAAAACTGTTTTTT
CDR3aa: CASSLGGDGEKLFF
j_gene: TRBJ1-4
v_gene: TRBV28
abundance: -
d_gene: TRBD1

CDR3nt: TGTGCCAGCAGCCATCTGACAGGGGGCCTCTTCCATGAGCAGTTCTTC
CDR3aa: CASSHLTGGLFHEQFF
j_gene: TRBJ2-1
v_gene: TRBV7-8
abundance: -
d_gene: TRBD1

CDR3nt: TGTGCCAGCAGCGTAGTTAGGCTAGCTTGGGGAGAGACCCAGTACTTC
CDR3aa: CASSVVRLAWGETQYF
j_gene: TRBJ2-5
v_gene: TRBV9
abundance: once
d_gene: -

CDR3nt: TGCGCCAGCAAGAAGGGACAGGGAGAATACGAGCAGTACTTC
CDR3aa: CASKKGQGEYEQYF
j_gene: TRBJ2-7
v_gene: TRBV4-1
abundance: -
d_gene: TRBD1